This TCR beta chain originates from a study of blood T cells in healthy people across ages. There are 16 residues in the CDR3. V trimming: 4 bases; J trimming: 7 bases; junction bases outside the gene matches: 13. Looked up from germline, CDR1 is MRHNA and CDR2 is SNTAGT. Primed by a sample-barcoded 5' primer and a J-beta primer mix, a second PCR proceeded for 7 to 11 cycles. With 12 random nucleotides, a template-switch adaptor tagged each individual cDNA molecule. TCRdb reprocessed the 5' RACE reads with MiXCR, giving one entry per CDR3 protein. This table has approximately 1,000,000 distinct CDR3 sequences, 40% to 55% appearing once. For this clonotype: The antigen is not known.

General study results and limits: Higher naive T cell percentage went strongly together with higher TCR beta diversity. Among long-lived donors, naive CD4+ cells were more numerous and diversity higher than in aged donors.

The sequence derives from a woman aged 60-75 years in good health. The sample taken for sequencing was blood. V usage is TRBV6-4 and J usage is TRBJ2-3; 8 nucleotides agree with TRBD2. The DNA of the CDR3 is TGTGCCAGCAGTGTCTACGCGGGGGGTTCATTGAATACGCAGTATTTT. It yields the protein CASSVYAGGSLNTQYF.